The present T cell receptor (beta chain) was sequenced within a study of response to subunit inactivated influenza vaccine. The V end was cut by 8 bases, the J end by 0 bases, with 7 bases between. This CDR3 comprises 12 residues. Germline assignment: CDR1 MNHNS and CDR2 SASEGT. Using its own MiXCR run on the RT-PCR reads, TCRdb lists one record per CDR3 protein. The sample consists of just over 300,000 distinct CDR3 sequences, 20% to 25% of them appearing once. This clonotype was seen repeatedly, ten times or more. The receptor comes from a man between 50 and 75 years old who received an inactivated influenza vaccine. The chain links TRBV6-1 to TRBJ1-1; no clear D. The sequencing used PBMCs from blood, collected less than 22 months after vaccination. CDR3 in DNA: TGTGCCAGCCTCCTCATGAACACTGAAGCTTTCTTT. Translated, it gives CASLLMNTEAFF.